This T cell receptor beta chain was identified during a study of beta chain features in type 1 diabetes. This clone was picked up one time. The study reverse transcribed the entire isolated RNA, so it sequenced expressed TCRB transcripts. Profiled with immunoSEQ multiplex PCR; TCRdb holds only in-frame clones, not every one. This repertoire shows 900,000 or so clones, about a sixth found once; its top ten account for 0.023%. The germline V gene encodes CDR1 LNHNV and CDR2 YYDKDF (reference sequence). This CDR3 region has 16 residues. V lost 5 bases and J lost 0; bases outside the gene matches: 3. This TCR was recovered from a woman aged 18-35 years in good health. The source material was naive CD4+ T cells from blood. The chain couples TRBV15 to TRBJ2-1, with 11 bases fitting TRBD2. The CDR3 region is CATSPGLAASYNEQFF. CDR3 sequence (DNA): TGTGCCACCAGCCCGGGACTAGCGGCCTCCTACAATGAGCAGTTCTTC.